This TCR beta chain was found in a study of Ad26.COV2.S vaccination and SARS-CoV-2 variants. For the study at large: Participants got Ad26.COV2.S intramuscularly, once or twice 56 days apart.

Study-wide results and caveats: Greater spike-specific TCR breadth was seen in vaccine recipients than in placebo recipients. Using TCR breadth and depth analyses may have led to underestimated total T cell responses.

This clone showed up just once. What it binds is not known. As to treatment: around 19 received Ad26.COV2.S at low or high dose, single or two shots; about five received placebo; per-sample allocation not given. At day 63 after the first vaccine or placebo injection, samples were drawn. An adult aged 18-55 years in Boston served as the donor. CDR1 is SGHNT and CDR2 is YYREEE in the germline V gene (reference sequence). CDR3 length equals 15 residues. Losses at the gene ends were 0 bases for V and 3 bases for J; bases not matched to a gene: 5. Assay: immunoSEQ multiplex PCR; the TCRdb copy retains only in-frame clones and omits some. The sample shows some 300,000 clones, around four fifths of them seen only once.

The chain uses TRBV5-4 and TRBJ1-1; 7 bases align to TRBD1. This specimen consisted of peripheral blood, obtained in a trial of Ad26.COV2.S vaccine versus placebo. The TCR comes from a person between 18 and 60 years old who received the Ad26.COV2.S COVID-19 vaccine or a placebo. The CDR3, as DNA: TGTGCCAGCAGCTTGGTGCCAGGGGGAGACACTGAAGCTTTCTTT. Translation gives CASSLVPGGDTEAFF.